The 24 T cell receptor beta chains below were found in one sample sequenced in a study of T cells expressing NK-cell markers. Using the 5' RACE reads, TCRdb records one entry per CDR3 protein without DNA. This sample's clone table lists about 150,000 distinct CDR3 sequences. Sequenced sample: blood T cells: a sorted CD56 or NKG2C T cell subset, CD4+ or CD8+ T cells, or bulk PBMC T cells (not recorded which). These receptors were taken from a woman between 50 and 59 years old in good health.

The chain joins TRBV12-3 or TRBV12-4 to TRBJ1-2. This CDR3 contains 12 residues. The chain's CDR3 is CASSFVGNGYTF.

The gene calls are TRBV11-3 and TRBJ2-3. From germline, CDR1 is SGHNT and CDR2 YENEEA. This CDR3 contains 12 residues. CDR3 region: CASSMTTDTQYF.

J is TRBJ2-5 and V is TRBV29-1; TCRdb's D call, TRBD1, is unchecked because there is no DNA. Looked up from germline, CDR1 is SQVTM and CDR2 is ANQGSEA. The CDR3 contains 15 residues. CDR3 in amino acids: CSVNTGQDPWGTQYF.

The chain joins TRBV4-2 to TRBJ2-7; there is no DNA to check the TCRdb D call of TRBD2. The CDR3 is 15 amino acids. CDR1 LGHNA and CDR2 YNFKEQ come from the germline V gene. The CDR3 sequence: CASSLTSGVTYEQYF.

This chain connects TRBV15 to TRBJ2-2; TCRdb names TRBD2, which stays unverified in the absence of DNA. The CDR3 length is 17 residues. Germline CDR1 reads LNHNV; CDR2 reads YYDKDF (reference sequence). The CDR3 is CATSRDRTSGMAGELFF.

CDR3 residues: CSASRDIYNEQFF. This sequence joins TRBV20-1 and TRBJ2-1; TCRdb gives TRBD1 as the D gene, but with no DNA this cannot be confirmed. The CDR3 runs to 13 residues. CDR1 DFQATT and CDR2 SNEGSKA come from the germline V gene (reference sequence).

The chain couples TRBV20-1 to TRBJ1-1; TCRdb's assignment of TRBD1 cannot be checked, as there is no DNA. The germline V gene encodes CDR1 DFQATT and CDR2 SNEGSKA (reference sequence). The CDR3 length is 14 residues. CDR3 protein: CSARDRGGPPFSFF.

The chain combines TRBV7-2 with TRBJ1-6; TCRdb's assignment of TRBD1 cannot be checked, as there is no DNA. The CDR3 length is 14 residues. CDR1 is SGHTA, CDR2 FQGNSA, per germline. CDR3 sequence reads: CASSLGGSGSPLHF.

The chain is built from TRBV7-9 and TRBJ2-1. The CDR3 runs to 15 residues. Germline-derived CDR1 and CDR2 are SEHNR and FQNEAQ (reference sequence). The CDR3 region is CASSSPGSSYNEQFF.

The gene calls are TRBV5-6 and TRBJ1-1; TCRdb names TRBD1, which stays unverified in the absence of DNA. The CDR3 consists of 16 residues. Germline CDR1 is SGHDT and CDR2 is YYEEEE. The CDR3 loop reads CASSASGTGGLAEAFF.

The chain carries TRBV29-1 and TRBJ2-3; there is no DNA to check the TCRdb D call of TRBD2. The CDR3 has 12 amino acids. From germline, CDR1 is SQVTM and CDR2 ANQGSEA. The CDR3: CSVRAGTDTQYF.

CDR3 region: CSASPGGTRNYEQYF. The chain joins TRBV20-1 to TRBJ2-7; TCRdb's D gene call, TRBD1, goes unchecked for lack of DNA. There are 15 residues in the CDR3. Germline CDR1 reads DFQATT; CDR2 reads SNEGSKA (reference sequence).

CDR3 residues: CASSLGRPSSGNTIYF. The V and J genes are TRBV7-9 and TRBJ1-3. Germline values: CDR1 SEHNR, CDR2 FQNEAQ (reference sequence). The CDR3 is 16 residues long.

The CDR3 loop reads CASNTGPYGPQHF. V gene TRBV19 combines with J gene TRBJ1-5. Looked up from germline, CDR1 is LNHDA and CDR2 is SQIVND (reference sequence). This CDR3 is 13 amino acids long. Drawing the rest from reference TRBV19 and TRBJ1-5, the complete variable domain is DGGITQSPKYLFRKEGQNVTLSCEQNLNHDAMYWYRQDPGQGLRLIYYSQIVNDFQKGDIAEGYSVSREKKESFPLTVTSAQKNPTAFYLCASNTGPYGPQHFGDGTRLSIL.

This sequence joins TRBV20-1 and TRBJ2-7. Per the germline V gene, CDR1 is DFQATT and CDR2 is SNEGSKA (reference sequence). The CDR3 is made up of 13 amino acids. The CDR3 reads CSARDGGAYEQYF.

CDR3 amino acids: CRREKAGELFF. The chain uses TRBV1 and TRBJ2-2; no DNA is available, so the TRBD2 call from TCRdb remains unchecked. TRBV1 is a pseudogene segment. The CDR3 sequence is 11 residues long.

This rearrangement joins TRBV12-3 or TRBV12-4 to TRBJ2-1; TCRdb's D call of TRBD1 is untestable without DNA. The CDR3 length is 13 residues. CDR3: CAVLFGQGNEQFF.

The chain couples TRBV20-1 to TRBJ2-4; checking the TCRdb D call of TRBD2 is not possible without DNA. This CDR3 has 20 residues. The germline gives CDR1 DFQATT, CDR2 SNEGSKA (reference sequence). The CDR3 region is CSARDLGLAGGPVAKNIQYF.

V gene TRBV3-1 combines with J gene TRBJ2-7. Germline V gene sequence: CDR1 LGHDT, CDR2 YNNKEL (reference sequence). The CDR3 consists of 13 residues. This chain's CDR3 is CASSQVSGYEQYF.

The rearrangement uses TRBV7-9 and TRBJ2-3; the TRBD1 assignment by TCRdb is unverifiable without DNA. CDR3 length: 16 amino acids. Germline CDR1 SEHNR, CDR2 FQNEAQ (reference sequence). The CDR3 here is CASSPETGEEQDTQYF.

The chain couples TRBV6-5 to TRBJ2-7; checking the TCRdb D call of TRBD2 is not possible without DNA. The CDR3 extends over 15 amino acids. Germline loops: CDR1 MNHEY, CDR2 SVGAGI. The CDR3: CASSYEAGAELEQYF.

CDR3: CASSHHRSGGYREQYF. V usage is TRBV4-1 and J usage is TRBJ2-7; there is no DNA to check the TCRdb D call of TRBD2. Germline V gene lookup returns CDR1 MGHRA and CDR2 YSYEKL. The CDR3 contains 16 residues.

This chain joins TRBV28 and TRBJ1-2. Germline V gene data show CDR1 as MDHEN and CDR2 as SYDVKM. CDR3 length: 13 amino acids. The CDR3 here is CASSLSGRNGYTF.

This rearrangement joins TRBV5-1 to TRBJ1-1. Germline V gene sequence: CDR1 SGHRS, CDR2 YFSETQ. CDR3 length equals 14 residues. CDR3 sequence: CASSLRGGNTEAFF.